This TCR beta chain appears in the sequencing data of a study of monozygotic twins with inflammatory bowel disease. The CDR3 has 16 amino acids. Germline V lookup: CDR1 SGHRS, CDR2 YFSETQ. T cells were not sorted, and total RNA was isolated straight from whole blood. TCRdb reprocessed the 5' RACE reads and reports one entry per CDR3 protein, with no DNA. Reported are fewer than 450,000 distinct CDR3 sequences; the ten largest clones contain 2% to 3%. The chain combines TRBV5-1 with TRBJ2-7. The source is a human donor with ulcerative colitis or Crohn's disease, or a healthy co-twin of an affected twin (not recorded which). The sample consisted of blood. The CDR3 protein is CASSLVYTQSSYEQYF.